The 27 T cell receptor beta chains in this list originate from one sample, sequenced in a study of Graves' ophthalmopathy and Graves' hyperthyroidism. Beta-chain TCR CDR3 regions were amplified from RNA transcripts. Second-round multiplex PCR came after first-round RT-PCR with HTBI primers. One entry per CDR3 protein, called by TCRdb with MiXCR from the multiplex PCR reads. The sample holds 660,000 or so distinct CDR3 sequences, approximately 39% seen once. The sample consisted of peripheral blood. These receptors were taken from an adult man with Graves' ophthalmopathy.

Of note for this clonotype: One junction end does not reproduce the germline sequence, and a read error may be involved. The CDR3 here is CASSDPPVEKLFF. The CDR3 nucleotides read TGTGCCAGCAGTGACCCCCCAGTCGAAAAACTGTTTTTT. This chain uses TRBV10-3 with TRBJ1-4; D gene unclear. The CDR3 has 13 amino acids. From germline, CDR1 is ENHRY and CDR2 SYGVKD.

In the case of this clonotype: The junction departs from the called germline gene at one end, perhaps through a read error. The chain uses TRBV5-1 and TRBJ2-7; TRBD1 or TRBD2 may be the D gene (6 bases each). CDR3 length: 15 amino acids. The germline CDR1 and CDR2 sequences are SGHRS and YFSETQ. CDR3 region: CASSQVEGGSYEQYF. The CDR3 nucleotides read TGTGCCAGCAGCCAAGTTGAGGGGGGTAGCTACGAGCAGTACTTC.

In DNA form, the CDR3 reads TGTGCCATCAGTGAGGGGACTAGTTTGGAGACCCAGCATTTT. Its protein product is CAISEGTSLETQHF. The chain recombines TRBV10-3 with TRBJ1-5; tentatively, D is TRBD1 (5 bases). CDR3 length: 14 amino acids. Per germline, CDR1 ENHRY and CDR2 SYGVKD. V dropped 2 bases and J dropped 11 bases, with 16 bases sitting between them.

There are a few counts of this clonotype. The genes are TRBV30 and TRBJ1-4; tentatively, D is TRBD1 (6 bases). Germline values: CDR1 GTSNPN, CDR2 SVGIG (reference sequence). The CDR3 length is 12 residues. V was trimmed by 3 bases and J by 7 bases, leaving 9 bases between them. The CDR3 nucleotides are TGTGCCTGGAGCAGGGGCGGTGAAAAACTGTTTTTT. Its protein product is CAWSRGGEKLFF.

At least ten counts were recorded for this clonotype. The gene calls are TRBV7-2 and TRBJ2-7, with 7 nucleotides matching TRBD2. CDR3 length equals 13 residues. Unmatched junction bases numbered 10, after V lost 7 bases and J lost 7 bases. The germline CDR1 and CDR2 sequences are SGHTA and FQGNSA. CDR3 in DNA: TGTGCCAGCACCCCGGGACTAACGTTGGAGCAGTACTTC. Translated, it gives CASTPGLTLEQYF.

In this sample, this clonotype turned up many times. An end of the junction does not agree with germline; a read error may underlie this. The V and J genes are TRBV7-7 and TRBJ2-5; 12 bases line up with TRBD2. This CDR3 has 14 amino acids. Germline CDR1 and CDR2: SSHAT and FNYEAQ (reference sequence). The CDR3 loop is CASSRTSGAETQYF. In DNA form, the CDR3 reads TGTGCTAGCAGCCGGACTAGCGGGGCCGAGACCCAGTACTTC. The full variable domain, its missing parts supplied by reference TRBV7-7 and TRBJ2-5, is GAGVSQSPRYKVTKRGQDVTLRCDPISSHATLYWYQQALGQGPEFLTYFNYEAQPDKSGLPSDRFSAERPEGSISTLTIQRTEQRDSAMYRCASSRTSGAETQYFGPGTRLLVL.

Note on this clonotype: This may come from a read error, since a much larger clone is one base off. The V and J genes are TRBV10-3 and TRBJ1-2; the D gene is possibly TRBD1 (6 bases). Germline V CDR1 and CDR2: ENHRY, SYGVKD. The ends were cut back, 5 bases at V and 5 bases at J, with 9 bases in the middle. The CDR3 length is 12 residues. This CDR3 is CAISYTGYGYTF. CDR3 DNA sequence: TGTGCCATCAGTTACACAGGGTATGGCTACACCTTC.

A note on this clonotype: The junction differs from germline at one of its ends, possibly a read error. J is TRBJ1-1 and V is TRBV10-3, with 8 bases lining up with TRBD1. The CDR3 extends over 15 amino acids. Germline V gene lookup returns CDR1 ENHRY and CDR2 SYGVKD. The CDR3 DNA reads TGTGCCAGCAGTTACGTGCGGACAGGGTTGCGGGAAGCTTTCTTT. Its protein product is CASSYVRTGLREAFF.

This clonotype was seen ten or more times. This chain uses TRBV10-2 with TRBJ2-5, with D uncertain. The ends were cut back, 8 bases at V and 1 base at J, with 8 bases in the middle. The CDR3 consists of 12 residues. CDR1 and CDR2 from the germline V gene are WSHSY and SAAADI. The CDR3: CASGGVQETQYF. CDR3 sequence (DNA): TGCGCCAGCGGCGGCGTCCAAGAGACCCAGTACTTC.

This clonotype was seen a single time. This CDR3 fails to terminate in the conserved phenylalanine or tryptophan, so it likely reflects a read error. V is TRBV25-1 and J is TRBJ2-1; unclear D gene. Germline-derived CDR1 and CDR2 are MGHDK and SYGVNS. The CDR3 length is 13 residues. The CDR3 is CASSQINSHEQFS. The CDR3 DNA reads TGCGCCAGCAGCCAAATCAACTCGCATGAGCAGTTCTCC.

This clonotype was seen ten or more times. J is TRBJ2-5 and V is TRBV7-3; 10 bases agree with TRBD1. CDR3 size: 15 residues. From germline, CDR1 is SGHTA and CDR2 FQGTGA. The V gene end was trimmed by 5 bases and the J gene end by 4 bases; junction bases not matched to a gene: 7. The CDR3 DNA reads TGTGCCAGCAGCGCAGGGGGGGACAGGGGAGAGACCCAGTACTTC. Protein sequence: CASSAGGDRGETQYF.

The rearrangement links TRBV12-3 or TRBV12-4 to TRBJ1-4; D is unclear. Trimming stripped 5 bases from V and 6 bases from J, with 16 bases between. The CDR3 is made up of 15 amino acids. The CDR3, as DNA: TGTGCCAGCAGTCCACGGTCGGGTGTGGATGAAAAACTGTTTTTT. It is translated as CASSPRSGVDEKLFF.

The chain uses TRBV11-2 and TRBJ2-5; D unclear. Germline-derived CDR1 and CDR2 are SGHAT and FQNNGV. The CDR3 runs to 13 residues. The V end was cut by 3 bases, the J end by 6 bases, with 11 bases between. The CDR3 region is CASSFWGTKTQYF. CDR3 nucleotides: TGTGCCAGCAGCTTCTGGGGAACAAAGACCCAGTACTTC. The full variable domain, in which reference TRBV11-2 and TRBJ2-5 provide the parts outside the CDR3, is EAGVAQSPRYKIIEKRQSVAFWCNPISGHATLYWYQQILGQGPKLLIQFQNNGVVDDSQLPKDRFSAERLKGVDSTLKIQPAKLEDSAVYLCASSFWGTKTQYFGPGTRLLVL.

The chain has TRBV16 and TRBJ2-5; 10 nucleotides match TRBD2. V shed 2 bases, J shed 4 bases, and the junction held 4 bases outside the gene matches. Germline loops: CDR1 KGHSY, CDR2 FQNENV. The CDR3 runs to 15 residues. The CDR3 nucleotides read TGTGCCAGCAGCCAACTAGCGGGGGATGGAGAGACCCAGTACTTC. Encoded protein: CASSQLAGDGETQYF.

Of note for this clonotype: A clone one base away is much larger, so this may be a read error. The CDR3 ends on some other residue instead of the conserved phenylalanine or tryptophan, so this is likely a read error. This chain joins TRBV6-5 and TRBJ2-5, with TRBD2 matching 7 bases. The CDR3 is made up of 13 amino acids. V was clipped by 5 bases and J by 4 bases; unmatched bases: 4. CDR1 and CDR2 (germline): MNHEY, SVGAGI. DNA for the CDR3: TGTGCCAGCAGTGAGAGGGAGGGAGAGACCCAGTACGTC. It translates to CASSEREGETQYV.

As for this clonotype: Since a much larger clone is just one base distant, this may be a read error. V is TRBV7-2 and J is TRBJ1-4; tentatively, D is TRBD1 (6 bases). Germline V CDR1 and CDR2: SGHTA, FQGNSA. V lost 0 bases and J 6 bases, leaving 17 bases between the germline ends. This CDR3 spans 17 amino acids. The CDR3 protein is CASSLARLTGRDEKLFF. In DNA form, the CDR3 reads TGTGCCAGCAGCTTAGCGAGGCTGACAGGACGAGATGAAAAACTGTTTTTT.

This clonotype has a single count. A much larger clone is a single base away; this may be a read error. CDR3 region: CASRGRHNTGELFF. The CDR3 DNA is TGTGCCAGTAGGGGCAGACATAACACCGGGGAGCTGTTTTTT. The rearrangement joins TRBV19 to TRBJ2-2; no firm D call. The germline CDR1 and CDR2 sequences are LNHDA and SQIVND (reference sequence). V lost 6 bases, J lost 2 bases, and 10 bases lay in between. This CDR3 comprises 14 residues. Variable domain in full (rest from reference TRBV19 and TRBJ2-2): DGGITQSPKYLFRKEGQNVTLSCEQNLNHDAMYWYRQDPGQGLRLIYYSQIVNDFQKGDIAEGYSVSREKKESFPLTVTSAQKNPTAFYLCASRGRHNTGELFFGEGSRLTVL.

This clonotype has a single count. The CDR3 loop is CSARTSQETQHF. CDR3 nucleotides: TGCAGTGCTAGGACTTCACAAGAGACCCAGCATTTT. The J gene is TRBJ1-5, the V gene TRBV20-1; D is unresolved. The CDR3 runs 12 residues. Per the germline V gene, CDR1 is DFQATT and CDR2 is SNEGSKA (reference sequence). V lost 3 bases to trimming and J lost 11 bases, with 14 bases between them.

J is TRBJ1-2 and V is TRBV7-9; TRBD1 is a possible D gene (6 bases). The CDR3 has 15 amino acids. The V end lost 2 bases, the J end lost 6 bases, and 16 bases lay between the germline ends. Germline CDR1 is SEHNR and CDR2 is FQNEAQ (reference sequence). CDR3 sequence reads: CASSLQQGDTDGYTF. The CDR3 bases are TGTGCCAGCAGCTTACAACAGGGTGACACGGATGGCTACACCTTC.

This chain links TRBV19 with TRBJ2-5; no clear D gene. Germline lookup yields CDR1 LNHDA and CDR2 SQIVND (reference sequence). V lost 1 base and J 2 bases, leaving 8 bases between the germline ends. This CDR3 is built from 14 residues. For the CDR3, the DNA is TGTGCCAGTAGTATAGGTAACAGACAAGAGACCCAGTACTTC. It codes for CASSIGNRQETQYF.

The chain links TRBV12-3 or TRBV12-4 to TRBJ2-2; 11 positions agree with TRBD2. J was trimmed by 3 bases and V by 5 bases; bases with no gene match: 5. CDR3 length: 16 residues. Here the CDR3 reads CASSPLAGGHTGELFF. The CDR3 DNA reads TGTGCCAGCAGTCCTTTAGCGGGAGGGCACACCGGGGAGCTGTTTTTT.

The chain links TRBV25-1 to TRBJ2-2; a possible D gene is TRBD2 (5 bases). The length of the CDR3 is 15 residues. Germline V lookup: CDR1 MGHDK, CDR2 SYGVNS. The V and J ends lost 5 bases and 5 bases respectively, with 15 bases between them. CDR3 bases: TGTGCCAGCAGTTTTTCTGCAGGCGGGACCGGGGAGCTGTTTTTT. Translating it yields CASSFSAGGTGELFF.

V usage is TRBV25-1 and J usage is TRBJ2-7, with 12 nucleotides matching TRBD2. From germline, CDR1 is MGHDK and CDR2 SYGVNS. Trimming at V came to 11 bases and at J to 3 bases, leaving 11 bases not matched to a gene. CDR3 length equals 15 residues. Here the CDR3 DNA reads TGTGCCCTTAGGGCTAGCGGGGGGGCAGTCTACGAGCAGTACTTC. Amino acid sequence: CALRASGGAVYEQYF.

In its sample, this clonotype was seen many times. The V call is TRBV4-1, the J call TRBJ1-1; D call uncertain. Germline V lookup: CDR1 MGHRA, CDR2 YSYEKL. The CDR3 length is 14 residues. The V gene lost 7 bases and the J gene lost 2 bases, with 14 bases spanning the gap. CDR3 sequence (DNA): TGCGCCAGCAATGGTCACTTCCCTAACACTGAAGCTTTCTTT. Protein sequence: CASNGHFPNTEAFF.

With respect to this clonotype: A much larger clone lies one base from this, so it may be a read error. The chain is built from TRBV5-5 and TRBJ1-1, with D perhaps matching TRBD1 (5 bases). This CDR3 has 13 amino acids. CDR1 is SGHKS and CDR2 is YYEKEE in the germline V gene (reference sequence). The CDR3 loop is CASHSWGGTEALF. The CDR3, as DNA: TGTGCCAGCCACTCTTGGGGTGGGACTGAAGCTCTCTTT. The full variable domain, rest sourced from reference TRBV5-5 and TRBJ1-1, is DAGVTQSPTHLIKTRGQQVTLRCSPISGHKSVSWYQQVLGQGPQFIFQYYEKEERGRGNFPDRFSARQFPNYSSELNVNALLLGDSALYLCASHSWGGTEALFGQGTRLTVV.

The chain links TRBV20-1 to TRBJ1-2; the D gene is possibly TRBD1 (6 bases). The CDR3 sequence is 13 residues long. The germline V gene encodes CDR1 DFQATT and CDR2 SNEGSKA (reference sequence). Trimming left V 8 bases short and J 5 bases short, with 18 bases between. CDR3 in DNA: TGCAGTCTCCCGACAGGTGCTCCTTATGGCTACACCTTC. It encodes CSLPTGAPYGYTF.

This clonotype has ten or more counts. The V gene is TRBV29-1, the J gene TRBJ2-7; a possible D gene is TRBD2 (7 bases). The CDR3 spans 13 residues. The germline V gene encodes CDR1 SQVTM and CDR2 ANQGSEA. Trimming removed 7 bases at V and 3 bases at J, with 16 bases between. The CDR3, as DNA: TGCAGCGCCGTGGGGGGGGCCAACTACGAGCAGTACTTC. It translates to CSAVGGANYEQYF.